This TCR beta chain is drawn from a study of molecular identifiers for immune sequencing clone quantification listed by TCRdb under 2018. Broadly, across the study: For a replicate experiment, the RNA from either roughly 18,000 or 92,000 naive CD8 T cells was divided into five aliquots, and four of those aliquots went on to sequencing. This methods study used CD8 T cells to benchmark TCR RNA copy counting and molecular-identifier clustering-based TCR repertoire sequencing (MIDCIRS). Overall results and qualifications from the work: A single cell's worth of spiked-in Jurkat TCR RNA was reported detectable even among about a million naive CD8 T cells. In CMV-specific effector cells, clones with more than 20 RNA copies contained over 99% of molecules, whereas in naive cells such clones contained under 1% of molecules. Roughly 3 recovered TCR RNA copies per cell were obtained by modeling, versus about 9 by digital PCR, implying a capture efficiency of about 30%. The naive libraries included spiked-in Jurkat TCR RNA (roughly nine copies' worth), and this Jurkat TCR RNA is not part of the donor repertoire. When barcode sub-clustering was omitted, TCR diversity was inflated by chimeric consensus sequences, with chimeras reaching as high as 47%. Highly expanded clone sizes could be underestimated because identical TCR molecules may share a barcode.

Counted from cysteine to phenylalanine, this CDR3 has 13 amino acids. Only the CDR3 part of the read is kept: 39 bases, read in frame from the first base. Relative to germline, V is missing 4 bases and J is missing 3 bases, with 3 bases of the junction outside any gene match. The CDR1 and CDR2 encoded by the germline V gene are SGHRS and YFSETQ. Libraries were constructed by PCR. TCRdb shows the sequencer as Illumina HiSeq 4000. Bulk TCR libraries were made following a previously described method, with the TCR primers given in Table S5. The Qiagen AllPrep DNA/RNA kit was used to purify total RNA. Before analysis, reads from multiple sequencing runs of one library were combined. As for how the authors treated the data: Reads were retained only if their TCR constant sequence matched exactly, and those retained reads were trimmed to 150 nt and grouped according to their 12-nt molecular barcodes. Reads within each barcode group were sub-clustered using a 15% Levenshtein threshold, and quality-weighted consensus sequences were constructed for each RNA molecule. Non-functional sequences were removed, as were lower-count sequences one edit away from another. Based on a fit of two negative binomial distributions, barcode sub-clusters having less than 20% of the maximum read count were discarded. Using fastp trimming at Q25 and MiXCR clonotype assembly, TCRdb reanalyzed the public sequencing data and kept in-frame beta chains. Rows are combined by CDR3 protein, so each entry shows the most common genes and DNA. The V and J calls, along with clone size, are taken from TCRdb and not from the paper's own processing. This sample is represented by just under 650,000 distinct CDR3 sequences; less than 20% of them were singletons. The ten largest clonotypes hold 0.7% to 1% of the sample.

Libraries of naive CD8 T cells were built from anywhere between about 20,000 and 1,000,000 sorted cells, with 10%, 30% or 50% of the purified RNA used. On a BD FACSAria II, naive CD8 T cells were FACS-sorted as CD8+CD4-CCR7+CD45RA+ and collected into RLT Plus buffer. Detection sensitivity was tested by spiking Jurkat RNA equal to some 11 TCR copies' worth into samples containing 20,000-1,000,000 naive CD8 T cells. CD8 T cells were enriched with RosetteSep CD8+ T Cell Enrichment Cocktail and Ficoll-Paque, followed by ACK red cell lysis. The sample holds many counts of this clonotype. Its antigen has not been determined. There are no base qualities to consult, and no much larger clone falls within one base.

The specimen sequenced was naive CD8+ T cells from blood, with Jurkat cell RNA spiked in. In the paper's terms, the cell subset or site label means: FACS-sorted CD8+CD4-CCR7+CD45RA+ naive T cells. This receptor was identified in a human donor in good health. Some libraries in this study had Jurkat cell RNA spiked in. Here the chain combines TRBV5-1 and TRBJ2-7, and 8 junction bases match TRBD1. The CDR3 reads as follows: CASSNGQGYEQYF. The DNA sequence is TGCGCCAGCAGCAACGGACAGGGCTACGAGCAGTACTTC. With all but the CDR3 taken from the reference TRBV5-1 and TRBJ2-7 genes, the full variable domain is: KAGVTQTPRYLIKTRGQQVTLSCSPISGHRSVSWYQQTPGQGLQFLFEYFSETQRNKGNFPGRFSGRQFSNSRSEMNVSTLELGDSALYLCASSNGQGYEQYFGPGTRLTVT.